This T cell receptor beta chain comes out of a study of shared clonotypes between healthy human individuals. Study-wide results and limits: An anticipated effect of sequencing depth on clonotype sharing among donors was recognized. Naive CD4 clonotypes overlapped across a few donors at approximately 5%.

Concerning this clone itself: The antigen remains unidentified. The junction and the germline gene differ at one end; a read error may be behind it.

Subsets obtained from CD4+ cells comprised CD45RA+ naive and CD45RA-negative memory cells. Every subset's genomic DNA went evenly onto several immunoSEQ plates. Sequencing used immunoSEQ multiplex PCR; TCRdb keeps in-frame clones, though not all of them. The sample lists about 730,000 clones; 72% were seen once. The CDR3 extends over 14 amino acids. Germline V gene lookup returns CDR1 SGDLS and CDR2 YYNGEE. The chain uses TRBV9 and TRBJ2-1; D possibly corresponds to TRBD2 (5 bases). Specimen: memory CD4+ T cells sorted from blood. Stated subset: CD45RA-negative fraction. This receptor was taken from a woman aged 25 to 39 in good health. CDR3 in DNA: TGTGCCAGCAGCGGCGCGGACTCCTTCAATGAGCAGTTCTTC. Translation gives CASSGADSFNEQFF. Drawing the rest from reference TRBV9 and TRBJ2-1, the complete variable domain is DSGVTQTPKHLITATGQRVTLRCSPRSGDLSVYWYQQSLDQGLQFLIQYYNGEERAKGNILERFSAQQFPDLHSELNLSSLELGDSALYFCASSGADSFNEQFFGPGTRLTVL.